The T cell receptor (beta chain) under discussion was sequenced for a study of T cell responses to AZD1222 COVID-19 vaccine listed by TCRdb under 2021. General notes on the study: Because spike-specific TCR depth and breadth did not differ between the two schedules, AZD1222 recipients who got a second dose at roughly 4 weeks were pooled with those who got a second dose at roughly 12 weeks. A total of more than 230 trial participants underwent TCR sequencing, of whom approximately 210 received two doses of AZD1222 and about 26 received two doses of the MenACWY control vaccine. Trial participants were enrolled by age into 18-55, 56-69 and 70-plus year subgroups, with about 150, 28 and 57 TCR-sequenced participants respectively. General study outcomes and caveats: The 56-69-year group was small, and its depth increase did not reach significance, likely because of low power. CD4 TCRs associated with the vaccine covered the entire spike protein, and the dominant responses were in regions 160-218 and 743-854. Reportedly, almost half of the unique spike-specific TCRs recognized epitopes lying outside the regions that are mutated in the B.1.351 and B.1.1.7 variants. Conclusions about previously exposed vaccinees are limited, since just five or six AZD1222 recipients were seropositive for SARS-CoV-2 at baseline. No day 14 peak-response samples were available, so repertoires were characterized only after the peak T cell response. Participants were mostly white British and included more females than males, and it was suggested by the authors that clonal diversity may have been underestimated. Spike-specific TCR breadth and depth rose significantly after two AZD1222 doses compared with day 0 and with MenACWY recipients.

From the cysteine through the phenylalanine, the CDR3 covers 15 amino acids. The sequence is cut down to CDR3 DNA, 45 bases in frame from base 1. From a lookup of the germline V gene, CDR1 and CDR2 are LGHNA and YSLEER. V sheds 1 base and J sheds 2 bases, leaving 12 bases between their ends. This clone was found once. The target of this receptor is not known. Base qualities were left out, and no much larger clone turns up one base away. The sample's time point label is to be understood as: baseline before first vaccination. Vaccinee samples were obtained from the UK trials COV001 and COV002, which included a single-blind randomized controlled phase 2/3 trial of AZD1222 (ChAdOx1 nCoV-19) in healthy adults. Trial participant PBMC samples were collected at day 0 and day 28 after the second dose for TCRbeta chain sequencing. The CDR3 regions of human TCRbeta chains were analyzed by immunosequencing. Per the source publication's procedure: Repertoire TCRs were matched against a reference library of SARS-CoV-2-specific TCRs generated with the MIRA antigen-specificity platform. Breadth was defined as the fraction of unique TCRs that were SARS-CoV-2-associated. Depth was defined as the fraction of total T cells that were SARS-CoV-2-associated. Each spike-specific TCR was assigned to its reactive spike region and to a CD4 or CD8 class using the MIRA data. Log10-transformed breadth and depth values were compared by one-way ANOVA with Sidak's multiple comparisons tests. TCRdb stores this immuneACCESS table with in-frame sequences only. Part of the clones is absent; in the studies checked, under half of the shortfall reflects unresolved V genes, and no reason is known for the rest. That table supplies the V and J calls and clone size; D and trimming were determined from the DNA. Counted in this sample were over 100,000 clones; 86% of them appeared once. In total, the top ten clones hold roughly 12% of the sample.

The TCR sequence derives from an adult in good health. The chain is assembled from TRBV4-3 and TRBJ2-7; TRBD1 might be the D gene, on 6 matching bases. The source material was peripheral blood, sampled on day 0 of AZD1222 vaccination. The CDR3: CASSQATGWTYEQYF. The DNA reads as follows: TGCGCCAGCAGCCAAGCGACAGGCTGGACCTACGAGCAGTACTTC.